This T cell receptor (beta chain) is from a study of shared clonotypes between healthy human individuals. Study-level points and caveats: Measured sharing among donors was expected to vary with sequencing depth.

A split of CD4+ cells into CD45RA+ naive and CD45RA-negative memory subsets was performed. This clone appeared a few times. Its antigen is still unknown. Per the germline V gene, CDR1 is SGDLS and CDR2 is YYNGEE. This CDR3 is 14 amino acids long. The J segment lost 1 base and the V segment lost 4 bases, leaving 4 bases of the junction unmatched. The authors split each subset's genomic DNA evenly across several immunoSEQ plates. Clones were sequenced by immunoSEQ multiplex PCR, and TCRdb holds only the in-frame ones, with some missing. The sample includes hundreds of thousands of clones, around three quarters of them seen just once.

This chain joins TRBV9 and TRBJ2-7; 8 bases are shared with TRBD1. Material: memory CD4+ T cells sorted from blood. Subset: CD45RA-negative fraction. The receptor's source is a young woman in good health. As DNA, the CDR3 is TGTGCCAGCAGCCCTGGGACAGGATCCTACGAGCAGTACTTC. Its translation is CASSPGTGSYEQYF.